The 5 T cell receptor beta chains reported below all come from one sample, sequenced in a study of CD8 T cells in ankylosing spondylitis. Their antigens are not known. MiXCR was run by TCRdb on the 5' RACE reads, yielding one entry per CDR3 protein. The sample lists about 800,000 distinct CDR3 sequences, about 10% seen once, with approximately 0.5% in the top ten. Findings of the study overall: There was a TCR beta motif, made of eight highly homologous variants, that appeared characteristic of ankylosing spondylitis blood.

Sequencing was performed on blood, either unsorted or a sorted T cell fraction (not recorded which). These receptors were taken from a male donor with ankylosing spondylitis.

Ten or more counts support this clonotype. This chain connects TRBV4-2 to TRBJ2-5; D might be TRBD2 (5 bases). Germline CDR1 LGHNA, CDR2 YNFKEQ. The length of the CDR3 is 14 residues. Trimming shortened V by 1 base and J by 4 bases, and 10 bases separated the two germline ends. Here the CDR3 reads CASSQGGLIETQYF. CDR3 nucleotide sequence: TGTGCCAGCAGCCAAGGAGGGCTGATAGAGACCCAGTACTTC.

V gene TRBV20-1 combines with J gene TRBJ1-2; weak D call: TRBD1 (5 bases). The CDR3 totals 12 residues. The V gene lost 6 bases and the J gene lost 8 bases, with 16 bases spanning the gap. Per the germline V gene, CDR1 is DFQATT and CDR2 is SNEGSKA (reference sequence). CDR3 nucleotides: TGCAGTGCCGGGACCCTGTACGGCGGCTACACCTTC. This sequence encodes CSAGTLYGGYTF.

There are many counts of this clonotype. The chain carries TRBV24-1 and TRBJ2-1; 15 nucleotides align to TRBD2. Germline-derived CDR1 and CDR2 are KGHDR and SFDVKD. V lost 4 bases to trimming and J lost 7 bases; unmatched junction nucleotides: 7. The length of the CDR3 is 17 residues. The CDR3 nucleotides are TGTGCCACCAGTGACCCGCGAGGGACTAGCGGGAGGAATGAGCAGTTCTTC. Translated: CATSDPRGTSGRNEQFF.

This rearrangement joins TRBV20-1 to TRBJ2-3; possible D gene TRBD1, 6 bases. From germline, CDR1 is DFQATT and CDR2 SNEGSKA (reference sequence). The V gene lost 5 bases and the J gene lost 6 bases, with 15 bases spanning the gap. The CDR3 spans 13 residues. The CDR3, as DNA: TGCAGTGCTGAAGGCCCAGGGGCCGATACGCAGTATTTT. Protein product: CSAEGPGADTQYF.

The rearrangement joins TRBV20-1 to TRBJ2-2, with a possible D match to TRBD1 (5 bases). The CDR3 is 13 amino acids. V gave up 7 bases and J gave up 6 bases, with 15 bases separating them. Germline V lookup: CDR1 DFQATT, CDR2 SNEGSKA (reference sequence). CDR3 in DNA: TGCAGTGTATCGGGCAGGGTGGCCGGGGAGCTGTTTTTT. Translation gives CSVSGRVAGELFF.